These 29 T cell receptor beta chains came from one sample sequenced in a study of blood T cells in healthy people across ages. It was with a sample-barcoded 5' primer and a J-beta primer mix that a second PCR of about 6 to 11 cycles was run. In TCRdb, the 5' RACE reads were re-called with MiXCR into one record per CDR3 protein. The sample includes more than 500,000 distinct CDR3 sequences, roughly a quarter seen only once; the top ten take approximately 3.6%. A further study also used this sample, focusing on T cells of mothers and their children.

Sequencing was carried out using blood. Every receptor here comes from a boy under 10 years old in good health.

The chain links TRBV27 to TRBJ2-2; 10 bases are a match to TRBD2. The germline gives CDR1 MNHEY, CDR2 SMNVEV (reference sequence). This CDR3 contains 17 residues. V lost 5 bases and J lost 5; bases outside the gene matches: 11. CDR3 sequence reads: CASSPTGAGGNTGELFF. CDR3 DNA: TGTGCCAGCAGTCCAACTGGAGCGGGAGGGAATACCGGGGAGCTGTTTTTT.

This clonotype occurred a few times. The genes are TRBV20-1 and TRBJ2-1; 7 nucleotides match TRBD2. The CDR3 is made up of 14 amino acids. From germline, CDR1 is DFQATT and CDR2 SNEGSKA (reference sequence). The J segment lost 2 bases and the V segment lost 6 bases, leaving 7 bases of the junction unmatched. The CDR3: CSAERGNAYNEQFF. CDR3 bases: TGCAGTGCAGAGCGGGGAAACGCCTACAATGAGCAGTTCTTC.

This sequence joins TRBV7-9 and TRBJ2-1, with TRBD1 as a possible D gene (5 bases). Trimming removed 4 bases at V and 6 bases at J, with 10 bases between. The CDR3 loop spans 13 amino acids. Per the germline V gene, CDR1 is SEHNR and CDR2 is FQNEAQ (reference sequence). CDR3 protein: CASSSRVGNEQFF. The CDR3 DNA sequence: TGTGCCAGCAGCTCCAGGGTGGGCAATGAGCAGTTCTTC.

The sample holds a few counts of this clonotype. The chain links TRBV29-1 to TRBJ2-5; weak D call: TRBD1 (6 bases). CDR1 SQVTM and CDR2 ANQGSEA come from the germline V gene. The CDR3 contains 14 residues. V gave up 3 bases and J gave up 0 bases, with 11 bases separating them. DNA of the CDR3: TGCAGCGTTGAGCCTAGGGGGTACCAAGAGACCCAGTACTTC. It yields the protein CSVEPRGYQETQYF.

This clonotype came up a few times. The J gene is TRBJ2-3, the V gene TRBV4-3, with unresolved D. The CDR3 is 13 amino acids. Trimming took 0 bases from V and 5 from J, leaving 6 bases between them. In germline, CDR1 is LGHNA, CDR2 YSLEER. This chain's CDR3 is CASSQDFGDTQYF. For the CDR3, the DNA is TGCGCCAGCAGCCAAGATTTCGGAGATACGCAGTATTTT.

This clonotype was observed a handful of times. The chain is built from TRBV7-2 and TRBJ2-5; D remains unclear. The germline V gene has CDR1 SGHTA and CDR2 FQGNSA. The ends were cut back, 0 bases at V and 5 bases at J, with 10 bases in the middle. The CDR3 sequence is 14 residues long. The CDR3 coding sequence is TGTGCCAGCAGCTTAGCGTTGACGGCTGAGACCCAGTACTTC. Amino acid sequence: CASSLALTAETQYF.

This chain joins TRBV10-3 and TRBJ1-2; TRBD1 might be the D (6 bases). The CDR3 is 15 amino acids. Germline V CDR1 and CDR2: ENHRY, SYGVKD. V was shortened by 3 bases and J by 4 bases, with 15 bases between the two germline ends. The CDR3 here is CAISEVRGRGYGYTF. CDR3 bases: TGTGCCATCAGTGAAGTCCGGGGGCGCGGCTATGGCTACACCTTC.

Turning to this clonotype: Mismatch with germline at one junction end may stem from a read error. The chain employs TRBV12-3 or TRBV12-4 and TRBJ2-3; a possible D gene is TRBD2 (6 bases). The CDR3 spans 14 residues. CDR3 nucleotides: TGTGCCAGCAGTGGGGACGGGAGCACAGATGCGCAGTATTTC. Translating it yields CASSGDGSTDAQYF.

The CDR3 DNA is TGTGCCATCAGCCAAGGACTAGCGGGAGAAGGCGAGCAGTACTTC. Amino acid sequence: CAISQGLAGEGEQYF. The chain has TRBV10-3 and TRBJ2-7; 13 nucleotides line up with TRBD2. The length of the CDR3 is 15 residues. Germline-derived CDR1 and CDR2 are ENHRY and SYGVKD. With V trimmed by 6 bases and J by 6 bases, 8 bases remained unmatched.

The rearrangement links TRBV9 to TRBJ2-1; 11 nucleotides match TRBD2. Trimming removed 0 bases from V and 3 bases from J; junction bases left unmatched: 2. CDR1 SGDLS and CDR2 YYNGEE come from the germline V gene. The CDR3 is made up of 16 amino acids. CDR3 nucleotides: TGTGCCAGCAGCGTAGGACTAGCGGGACTCTACAATGAGCAGTTCTTC. Its translation: CASSVGLAGLYNEQFF.

The chain carries TRBV7-6 and TRBJ2-5; no clear D. This CDR3 is built from 15 residues. Germline CDR1 reads SGHVS; CDR2 reads FNYEAQ. V dropped 5 bases and J dropped 5 bases, with 18 bases sitting between them. The CDR3 DNA is TGTGCCAGCAGCCCTAGACCCGGTTTGGGGGAGACCCAGTACTTC. Translation: CASSPRPGLGETQYF.

This clonotype showed up just a few times. The chain employs TRBV29-1 and TRBJ1-1; TRBD1 aligns across 7 bases. The CDR3 totals 12 residues. Germline lookup yields CDR1 SQVTM and CDR2 ANQGSEA. The V and J ends lost 3 bases and 10 bases, in that order; junction bases with no gene match: 8. The CDR3 DNA sequence: TGCAGCGTTGAGGTCGGGAGGGGGCGAGCTTTCTTT. This sequence encodes CSVEVGRGRAFF.

The sample holds a few counts of this clonotype. The chain recombines TRBV7-2 with TRBJ2-5; the D gene could be TRBD1 or TRBD2 (5 bases each). The DNA end favors TRBJ2-1, so the J call may be wrong. The CDR3 is made up of 12 amino acids. The germline CDR1 and CDR2 sequences are SGHTA and FQGNSA. CDR3 in amino acids: CASSIGAREQFF. The CDR3 region has the DNA TGTGCCAGCAGCATCGGGGCCAGAGAGCAGTTCTTC.

The V and J genes are TRBV24-1 and TRBJ2-2; D perhaps matches TRBD2 (5 bases). V gave up 4 bases and J gave up 5 bases, with 10 bases separating them. Germline loops: CDR1 KGHDR, CDR2 SFDVKD. This CDR3 contains 14 residues. The CDR3 nucleotides are TGTGCCACCAGTGAGTCCGGGGATACCGGGGAGCTGTTTTTT. Translated, it gives CATSESGDTGELFF.

This clonotype was seen only a few times. The V and J genes are TRBV15 and TRBJ2-5, with 7 bases matching TRBD2. V trimming: 5 bases; J trimming: 3 bases; junction bases outside the gene matches: 3. Germline CDR1 and CDR2: LNHNV and YYDKDF (reference sequence). The CDR3 covers 13 residues. CDR3 coding DNA: TGTGCCACCAGCTTCCGGGGGGAAGAGACCCAGTACTTC. Its protein product is CATSFRGEETQYF.

This clonotype was seen more than once but under ten times. V is TRBV9 and J is TRBJ2-2; a possible D gene is TRBD2 (6 bases). Germline-derived CDR1 and CDR2 are SGDLS and YYNGEE. The V end was cut by 3 bases, the J end by 2 bases, with 11 bases between. The CDR3 totals 15 residues. Here the CDR3 reads CASSAGLTNTGELFF. The CDR3 DNA reads TGTGCCAGCAGCGCGGGACTTACTAACACCGGGGAGCTGTTTTTT.

The chain employs TRBV3-1 and TRBJ2-5, with 7 nucleotides matching TRBD2. This CDR3 comprises 15 residues. Trimming removed 2 bases from V and 1 base from J; junction bases left unmatched: 4. Germline V gene lookup returns CDR1 LGHDT and CDR2 YNNKEL (reference sequence). Here the CDR3 reads CASSQPGLSQETQYF. The CDR3 DNA sequence: TGTGCCAGCAGCCAACCGGGACTAAGCCAAGAGACCCAGTACTTC.

The V gene is TRBV25-1, the J gene TRBJ2-5; TRBD2 is a possible D gene (6 bases). The CDR3 spans 15 residues. Trimming removed 3 bases at V and 7 bases at J, with 18 bases between. The germline CDR1 and CDR2 sequences are MGHDK and SYGVNS. The CDR3 protein is CASSDWDSYYGTQYF. For the CDR3, the DNA is TGTGCCAGCAGTGACTGGGACTCGTATTACGGGACCCAGTACTTC.

The table lists this clonotype with a few counts. The gene calls are TRBV7-3 and TRBJ2-5, with D possibly TRBD1 on 6 matching bases. This CDR3 has 14 residues. The ends were cut back, 3 bases at V and 5 bases at J, with 13 bases in the middle. CDR1 is SGHTA and CDR2 is FQGTGA in the germline V gene. The CDR3 nucleotides are TGTGCCAGCAGCTTGCTAGGGGGTTATGAGACCCAGTACTTC. Amino acid sequence: CASSLLGGYETQYF. The whole variable domain, filled in from reference TRBV7-3 and TRBJ2-5, reads GAGVSQTPSNKVTEKGKYVELRCDPISGHTALYWYRQSLGQGPEFLIYFQGTGAADDSGLPNDRFFAVRPEGSVSTLKIQRTERGDSAVYLCASSLLGGYETQYFGPGTRLLVL.

Here the CDR3 reads CATSSLADLSPLHF. The CDR3 DNA is TGTGCCACAAGCTCGTTGGCGGATTTATCACCCCTCCACTTT. The V gene is TRBV7-9, the J gene TRBJ1-6, with D unclear. The CDR3 is 14 residues long. CDR1 is SEHNR and CDR2 is FQNEAQ in the germline V gene (reference sequence). The V and J ends lost 10 bases and 10 bases respectively, with 20 bases between them.

There are a few counts of this clonotype. The chain carries TRBV30 and TRBJ2-7; 9 bases match TRBD2. V was clipped by 2 bases and J by 2 bases; unmatched bases: 7. This CDR3 comprises 15 residues. Germline CDR1 GTSNPN, CDR2 SVGIG (reference sequence). The CDR3 spells CAWSPEIAGAYEQYF. The CDR3 nucleotides read TGTGCCTGGAGTCCGGAAATAGCGGGAGCCTACGAGCAGTACTTC.

The genes are TRBV10-1 and TRBJ2-3, with a tentative D call TRBD1 (5 bases). Germline V gene data show CDR1 as WNHNN and CDR2 as SYGVQD (reference sequence). This CDR3 region has 14 residues. The V gene lost 2 bases and the J gene lost 5 bases, with 11 bases spanning the gap. CDR3 residues: CASSEGRVEDTQYF. In DNA, the CDR3 is TGCGCCAGCAGTGAGGGCAGGGTGGAAGATACGCAGTATTTT.

The V gene is TRBV4-2, the J gene TRBJ1-1, with a tentative D call TRBD1 (5 bases). The CDR3 has 12 amino acids. Between the trimmed V and J ends, which lost 1 base and 5 bases, there was a span of 5 bases. The V gene's germline CDR1 is LGHNA and CDR2 YNFKEQ. CDR3 region: CASSQAGTEAFF. In nucleotides, the CDR3 is TGTGCCAGCAGCCAAGCAGGGACTGAAGCTTTCTTT.

The V call is TRBV3-1, the J call TRBJ1-1; 8 positions agree with TRBD1. CDR3 length equals 15 residues. V gave up 1 base and J gave up 7 bases; unmatched junction bases: 8. Germline CDR1 reads LGHDT; CDR2 reads YNNKEL (reference sequence). The CDR3 DNA reads as TGTGCCAGCAGCCAAGTTTTTTCAGGGGGCCTTGAAGCTTTCTTT. It specifies CASSQVFSGGLEAFF.

This clonotype has a handful of counts. J is TRBJ2-2 and V is TRBV7-3, with D maybe TRBD1 (5 bases). Germline V gene data show CDR1 as SGHTA and CDR2 as FQGTGA. This CDR3 has 17 residues. V gave up 2 bases and J gave up 0 bases, with 13 bases separating them. For the CDR3, the DNA is TGTGCCAGCAGCTTACGTAAAGGACACACGAACACCGGGGAGCTGTTTTTT. Its translation is CASSLRKGHTNTGELFF.

The genes are TRBV20-1 and TRBJ1-2, with D possibly being TRBD1 (5 bases). Trimming removed 2 bases at V and 3 bases at J, with 10 bases between. Germline loops: CDR1 DFQATT, CDR2 SNEGSKA (reference sequence). The CDR3 length is 13 residues. The CDR3 region has the DNA TGCAGTGCTAGACGGGGCAGAGACTATGGCTACACCTTC. This translates into CSARRGRDYGYTF.

The chain uses TRBV3-1 and TRBJ1-1; D is undetermined. The CDR3 is 15 residues long. V lost 4 bases and J 1 base, leaving 13 bases between the germline ends. Germline V lookup: CDR1 LGHDT, CDR2 YNNKEL (reference sequence). The CDR3 DNA reads TGTGCCAGCAGCCCCTCCCCGGACGCGAACACTGAAGCTTTCTTT. Translated, it gives CASSPSPDANTEAFF.

This clonotype was counted between two and nine times. J is TRBJ1-4 and V is TRBV12-3 or TRBV12-4; a weak D match, TRBD1 (5 bases). V was pared by 3 bases and J by 7 bases, with 12 bases between. CDR3 length: 14 residues. The CDR3 sequence: CASSFQGYTEKLFF. Here the CDR3 DNA reads TGTGCCAGCAGTTTCCAGGGCTATACTGAAAAACTGTTTTTT.

There are a few counts of this clonotype. This chain connects TRBV11-2 to TRBJ2-5; 8 bases align to TRBD2. With 4 bases clipped from V and 5 bases from J, the junction kept 6 bases outside the gene matches. Looked up from germline, CDR1 is SGHAT and CDR2 is FQNNGV. CDR3 length: 14 residues. CDR3 nucleotide sequence: TGTGCCAGCAGCTCGACTAGCGTTTCGGAGACCCAGTACTTC. Amino acid sequence: CASSSTSVSETQYF.